The following is a T cell receptor (beta chain) sequence with its context. Measured with immunoSEQ multiplex PCR; TCRdb has only the in-frame clones, and not every one. The sample holds 97,000 or so clones, approximately 90% seen once. Between the trimmed V and J ends, which lost 4 bases and 4 bases, there was a span of 14 bases. The CDR3 is 15 amino acids. Germline loops: CDR1 LGHNA, CDR2 YNFKEQ. The source of the sample is a study of blood T cell repertoires in COVID-19. The source is a woman in her 50s with COVID-19, enrolled during active disease. V gene TRBV4-2 combines with J gene TRBJ1-5; a weak D match, TRBD1 (6 bases). The specimen was peripheral blood. In nucleotides, the CDR3 is TGTGCCAGCAGCCCGGAGACAGGCCAAAATCAGCCCCAGCATTTT. It codes for CASSPETGQNQPQHF.